The present T cell receptor beta chain was sequenced within a study of metastatic and nonmetastatic thyroid tumors. This clone was counted ten times or more. In the original workflow: To classify distant metastasis in papillary thyroid cancer, a model was built from CDR3 differences across clinicopathological groups. With MiXCR, TCRdb called clones anew from the PCR reads. In this record, the V and J calls reflect TCRdb's handling and not the investigators' own analysis. Of about 24,000 clones in the sample, 20% to 30% were seen once. With 7 bases removed from V and 1 base from J, the gap between germline ends came to 10 bases. Germline CDR1 and CDR2: KGHSH and LQKENI. This CDR3 region has 13 residues. Each patient went into thyroid surgery without having received any treatment.

This sequence originates from a male donor with papillary thyroid cancer or a benign thyroid nodule (not recorded which). Some clones in this sample may be carry-over from other donors' samples. The V gene is TRBV18, the J gene TRBJ1-1; D unclear. Sequenced material: blood. CDR3 in DNA: TGTGCCAGCTTACGGAATAAGAACACTGAAGCTTTCTTT. Protein product: CASLRNKNTEAFF. Using reference TRBV18 and TRBJ1-1 for the parts outside the CDR3, the full variable domain is NAGVMQNPRHLVRRRGQEARLRCSPMKGHSHVYWYRQLPEEGLKFMVYLQKENIIDESGMPKERFSAEFPKEGPSILRIQQVVRGDSAAYFCASLRNKNTEAFFGQGTRLTVV.